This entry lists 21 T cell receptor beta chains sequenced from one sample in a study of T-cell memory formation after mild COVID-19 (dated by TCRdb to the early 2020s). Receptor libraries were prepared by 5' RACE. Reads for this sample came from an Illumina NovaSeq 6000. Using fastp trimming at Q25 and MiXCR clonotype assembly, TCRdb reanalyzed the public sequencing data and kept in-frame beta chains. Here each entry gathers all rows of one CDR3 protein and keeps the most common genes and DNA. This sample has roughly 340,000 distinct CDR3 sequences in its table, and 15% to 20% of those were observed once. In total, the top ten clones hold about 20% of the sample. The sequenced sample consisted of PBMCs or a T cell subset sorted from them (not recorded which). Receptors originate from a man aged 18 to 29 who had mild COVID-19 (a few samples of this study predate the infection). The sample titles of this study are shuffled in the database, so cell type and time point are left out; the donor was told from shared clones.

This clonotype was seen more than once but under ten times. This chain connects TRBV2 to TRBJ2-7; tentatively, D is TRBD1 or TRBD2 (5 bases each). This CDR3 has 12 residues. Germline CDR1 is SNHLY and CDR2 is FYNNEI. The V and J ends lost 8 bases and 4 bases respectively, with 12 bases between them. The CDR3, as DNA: TGTGCCAGCCTTGGGGGTGCTTACGAGCAGTACTTC. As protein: CASLGGAYEQYF.

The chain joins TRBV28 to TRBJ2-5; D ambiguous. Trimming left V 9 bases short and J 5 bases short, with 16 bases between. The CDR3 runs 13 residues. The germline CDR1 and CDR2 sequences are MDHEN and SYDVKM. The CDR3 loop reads CARGSPLEETQYF. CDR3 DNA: TGTGCCAGGGGATCACCTCTGGAGGAGACCCAGTACTTC.

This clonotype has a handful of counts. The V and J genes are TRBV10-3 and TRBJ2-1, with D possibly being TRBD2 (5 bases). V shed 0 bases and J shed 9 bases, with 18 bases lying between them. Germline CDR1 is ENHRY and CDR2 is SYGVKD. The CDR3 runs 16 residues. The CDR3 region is CAISESVGESWGEQFF. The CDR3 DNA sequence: TGTGCCATCAGTGAGTCGGTCGGGGAGAGCTGGGGTGAGCAGTTCTTC.

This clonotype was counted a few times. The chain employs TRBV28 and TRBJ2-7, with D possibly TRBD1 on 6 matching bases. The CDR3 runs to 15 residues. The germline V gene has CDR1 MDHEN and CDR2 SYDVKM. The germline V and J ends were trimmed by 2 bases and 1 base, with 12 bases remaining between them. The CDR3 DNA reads TGTGCCAGCAGTTTAGGACAGTCAGAATCCTACGAGCAGTACGTC. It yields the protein CASSLGQSESYEQYV.

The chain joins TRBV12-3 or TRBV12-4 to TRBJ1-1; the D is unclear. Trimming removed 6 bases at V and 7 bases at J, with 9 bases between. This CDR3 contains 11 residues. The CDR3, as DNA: TGTGCCAGCAGGGCGGAGATTGAAGCTTTCTTT. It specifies CASRAEIEAFF.

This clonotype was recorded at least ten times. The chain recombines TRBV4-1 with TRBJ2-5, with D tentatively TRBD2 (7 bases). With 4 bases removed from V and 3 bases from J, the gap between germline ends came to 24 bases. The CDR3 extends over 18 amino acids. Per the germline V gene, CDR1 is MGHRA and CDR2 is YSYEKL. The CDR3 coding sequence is TGCGCCAGCAGCCCACCTTTGGGGGGGCGCGGGGTCGAAGAGACCCAGTACTTC. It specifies CASSPPLGGRGVEETQYF.

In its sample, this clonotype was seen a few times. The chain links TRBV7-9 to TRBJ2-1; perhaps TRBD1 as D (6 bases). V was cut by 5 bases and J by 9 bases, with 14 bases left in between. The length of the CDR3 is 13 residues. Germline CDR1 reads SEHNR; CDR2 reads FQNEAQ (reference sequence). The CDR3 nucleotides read TGTGCCAGCAGCCTCCAGGGGCTGGGTGAGCAGTTCTTC. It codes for CASSLQGLGEQFF.

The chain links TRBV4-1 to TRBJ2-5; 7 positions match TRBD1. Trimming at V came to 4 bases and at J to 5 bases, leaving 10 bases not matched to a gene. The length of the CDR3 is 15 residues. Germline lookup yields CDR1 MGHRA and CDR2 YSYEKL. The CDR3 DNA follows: TGCGCCAGCAGCCGAAAGGGGGACAGTTTGGAGACCCAGTACTTC. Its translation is CASSRKGDSLETQYF.

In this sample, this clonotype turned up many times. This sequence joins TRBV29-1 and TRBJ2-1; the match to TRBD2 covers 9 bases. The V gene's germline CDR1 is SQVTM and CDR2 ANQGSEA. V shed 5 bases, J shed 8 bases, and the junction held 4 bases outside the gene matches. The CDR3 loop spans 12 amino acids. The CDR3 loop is CSVSGTSHEQFF. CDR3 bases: TGCAGCGTTTCCGGGACTAGCCATGAGCAGTTCTTC.

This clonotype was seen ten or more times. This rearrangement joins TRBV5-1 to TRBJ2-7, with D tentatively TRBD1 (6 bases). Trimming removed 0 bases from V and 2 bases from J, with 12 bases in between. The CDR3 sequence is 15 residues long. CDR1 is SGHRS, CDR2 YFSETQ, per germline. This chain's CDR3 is CASSLEPGQTYEQYV. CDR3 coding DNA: TGCGCCAGCAGCTTGGAGCCGGGACAAACCTACGAGCAGTACGTC.

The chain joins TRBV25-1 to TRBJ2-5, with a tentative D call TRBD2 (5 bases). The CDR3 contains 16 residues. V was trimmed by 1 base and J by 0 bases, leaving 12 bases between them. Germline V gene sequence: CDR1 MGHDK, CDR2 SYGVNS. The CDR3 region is CASSEFGSGDQETQYF. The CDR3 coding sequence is TGTGCCAGCAGTGAATTCGGGTCCGGGGACCAAGAGACCCAGTACTTC.

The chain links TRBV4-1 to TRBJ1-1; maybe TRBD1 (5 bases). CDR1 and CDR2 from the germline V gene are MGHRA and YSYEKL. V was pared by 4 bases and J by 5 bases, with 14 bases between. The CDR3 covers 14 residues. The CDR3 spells CASSPGVARTEAFF. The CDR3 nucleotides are TGCGCCAGCAGCCCGGGGGTAGCGAGGACTGAAGCTTTCTTT.

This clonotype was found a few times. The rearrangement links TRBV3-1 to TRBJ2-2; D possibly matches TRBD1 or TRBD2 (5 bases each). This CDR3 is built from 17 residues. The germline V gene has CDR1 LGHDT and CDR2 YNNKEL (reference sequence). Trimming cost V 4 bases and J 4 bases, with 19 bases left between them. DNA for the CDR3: TGTGCCAGCAGCCCCCCGACGAGGGGCTCGGTCACCGGGGAGCTGTTTTTT. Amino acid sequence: CASSPPTRGSVTGELFF.

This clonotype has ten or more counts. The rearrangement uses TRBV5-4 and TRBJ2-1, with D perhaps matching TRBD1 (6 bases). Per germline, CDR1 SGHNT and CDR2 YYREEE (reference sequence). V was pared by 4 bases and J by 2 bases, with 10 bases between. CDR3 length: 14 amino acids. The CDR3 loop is CASSVQGTYNEQFF. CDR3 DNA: TGTGCCAGCAGCGTACAGGGAACCTACAATGAGCAGTTCTTC.

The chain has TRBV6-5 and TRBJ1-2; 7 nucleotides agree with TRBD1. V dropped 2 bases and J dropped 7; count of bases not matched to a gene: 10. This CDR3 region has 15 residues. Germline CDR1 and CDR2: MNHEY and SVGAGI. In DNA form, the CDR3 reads TGTGCCAGCAGTTACCACAGTCAGGGGGAACGTGGCTACACCTTC. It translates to CASSYHSQGERGYTF.

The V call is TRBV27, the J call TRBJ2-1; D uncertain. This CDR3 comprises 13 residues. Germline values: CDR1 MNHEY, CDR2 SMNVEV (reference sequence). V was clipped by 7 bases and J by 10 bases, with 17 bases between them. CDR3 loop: CASTQTALREQFF. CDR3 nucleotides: TGTGCCAGCACCCAAACTGCCTTGAGGGAGCAGTTCTTC.

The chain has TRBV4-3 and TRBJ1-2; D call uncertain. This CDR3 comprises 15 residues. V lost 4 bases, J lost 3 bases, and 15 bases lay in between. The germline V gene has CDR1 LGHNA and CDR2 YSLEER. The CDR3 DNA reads TGCGCCAGCAGCCCTGAAAACATCAGATACTATGGCTACACCTTC. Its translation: CASSPENIRYYGYTF.

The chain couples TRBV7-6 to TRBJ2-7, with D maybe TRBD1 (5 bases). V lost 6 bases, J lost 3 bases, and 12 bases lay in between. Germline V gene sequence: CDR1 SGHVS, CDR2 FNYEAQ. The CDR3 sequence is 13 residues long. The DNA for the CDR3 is TGTGCCAGCAGATCACCGACAGACTACGAGCAGTACTTC. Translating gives CASRSPTDYEQYF.

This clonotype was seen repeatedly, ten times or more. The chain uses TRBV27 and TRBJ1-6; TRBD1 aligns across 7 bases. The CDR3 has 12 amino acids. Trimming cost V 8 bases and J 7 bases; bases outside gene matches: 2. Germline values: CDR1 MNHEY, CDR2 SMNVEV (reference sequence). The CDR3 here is CASADRNSPLHF. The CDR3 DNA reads TGTGCCAGCGCGGACAGGAATTCACCCCTCCACTTT.

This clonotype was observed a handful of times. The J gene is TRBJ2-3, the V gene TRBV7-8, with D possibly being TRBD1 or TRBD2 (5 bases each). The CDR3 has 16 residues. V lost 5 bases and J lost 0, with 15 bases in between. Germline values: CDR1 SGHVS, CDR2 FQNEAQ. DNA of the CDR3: TGTGCCAGCAGCGCAACAGGAGGCCTCAGCACAGATACGCAGTATTTT. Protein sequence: CASSATGGLSTDTQYF.

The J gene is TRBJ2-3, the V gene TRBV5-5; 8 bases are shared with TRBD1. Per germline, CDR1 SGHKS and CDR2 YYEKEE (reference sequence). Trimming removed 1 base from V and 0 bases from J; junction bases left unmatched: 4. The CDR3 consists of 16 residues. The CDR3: CASSLNQGASTDTQYF. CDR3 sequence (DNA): TGTGCCAGCAGCTTGAACCAGGGGGCGAGCACAGATACGCAGTATTTT.